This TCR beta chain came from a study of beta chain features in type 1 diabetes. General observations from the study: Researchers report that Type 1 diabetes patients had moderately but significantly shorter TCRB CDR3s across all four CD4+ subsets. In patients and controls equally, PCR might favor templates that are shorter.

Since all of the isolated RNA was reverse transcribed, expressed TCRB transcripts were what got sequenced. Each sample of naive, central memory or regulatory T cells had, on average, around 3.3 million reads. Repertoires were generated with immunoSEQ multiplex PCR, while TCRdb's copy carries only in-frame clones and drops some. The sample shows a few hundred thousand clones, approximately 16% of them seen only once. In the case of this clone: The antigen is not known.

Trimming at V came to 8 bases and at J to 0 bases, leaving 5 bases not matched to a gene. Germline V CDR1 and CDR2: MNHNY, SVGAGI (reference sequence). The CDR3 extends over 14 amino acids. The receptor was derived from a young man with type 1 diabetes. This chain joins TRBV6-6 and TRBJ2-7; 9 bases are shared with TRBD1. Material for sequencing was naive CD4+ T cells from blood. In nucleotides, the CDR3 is TGTGCCAGCTGCAAGGGACAGGGCTCCTACGAGCAGTACTTC. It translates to CASCKGQGSYEQYF.